Listed here is a single T cell receptor beta chain. What it recognizes is unknown. V was trimmed by 1 base and J by 3 bases, leaving 12 bases between them. This CDR3 contains 15 residues. Germline V CDR1 and CDR2: KGHSH, LQKENI. This sample is drawn from a study of circulating and synovial CD4+ cells in juvenile arthritis. TCRdb's table, derived via immunoSEQ multiplex PCR, lists solely in-frame clones and lacks some. The sample carries approximately 16,000 clones, 91% recorded once. General study points: Compared with bulk blood, circulating pathogenic-like lymphocytes shared substantially more CDR3 sequences with synovial T cells. These repertoires were less diverse than bulk blood CD4 repertoires. Bulk blood CD4 samples held at least an order of magnitude more or fewer genomes than CPL.

Sequenced: CD4+ T cells from blood. This clonotype was sampled from a human donor with juvenile idiopathic arthritis. This sequence joins TRBV18 and TRBJ1-2, with D possibly being TRBD1 (5 bases). The CDR3 region has the DNA TGTGCCAGCTCACCACGGGGGGATACTTACTATGGCTACACCTTC. Encoded protein: CASSPRGDTYYGYTF. Drawing the rest from reference TRBV18 and TRBJ1-2, the complete variable domain is NAGVMQNPRHLVRRRGQEARLRCSPMKGHSHVYWYRQLPEEGLKFMVYLQKENIIDESGMPKERFSAEFPKEGPSILRIQQVVRGDSAAYFCASSPRGDTYYGYTFGSGTRLTVV.